What follows are 5 T cell receptor beta chains derived from one specimen sequenced in a study of blood T cell repertoires in COVID-19. Measured with immunoSEQ multiplex PCR; TCRdb has only the in-frame clones, and not every one. This sample has about 270,000 clones; roughly 90% occur once, and the top ten carry roughly 1.8%. What was sequenced was PBMCs or T cells enriched from blood (not recorded which). The source of these receptors is a woman in her sixties who had recovered from COVID-19.

This clone was detected once. The rearrangement links TRBV9 to TRBJ1-1, with D possibly TRBD1 on 6 matching bases. The length of the CDR3 is 16 residues. Germline V lookup: CDR1 SGDLS, CDR2 YYNGEE. V dropped 0 bases and J dropped 1 base, with 13 bases sitting between them. CDR3 DNA sequence: TGTGCCAGCAGCGTAGTAGTGGGCAGGGGGAACACTGAAGCTTTCTTT. This codes for CASSVVVGRGNTEAFF. The full variable domain, its missing parts supplied by reference TRBV9 and TRBJ1-1, is DSGVTQTPKHLITATGQRVTLRCSPRSGDLSVYWYQQSLDQGLQFLIQYYNGEERAKGNILERFSAQQFPDLHSELNLSSLELGDSALYFCASSVVVGRGNTEAFFGQGTRLTVV.

The V and J genes are TRBV11-3 and TRBJ2-3, with 11 bases identical to TRBD2. V gave up 1 base and J gave up 6 bases; unmatched junction bases: 6. The CDR3 spans 16 residues. The germline CDR1 and CDR2 sequences are SGHNT and YENEEA. The DNA for the CDR3 is TGTGCCAGCAGCTTAGGGGTAGCGGGGGGGCCCGATACGCAGTATTTT. Translation gives CASSLGVAGGPDTQYF.

The V and J genes are TRBV5-5 and TRBJ2-1; TRBD2 aligns across 15 bases. Trimming cost V 4 bases and J 4 bases; bases outside gene matches: 6. Germline values: CDR1 SGHKS, CDR2 YYEKEE (reference sequence). The CDR3 is 17 amino acids. The CDR3, as DNA: TGTGCCAGCAGCACCGGACTAGCGGGGGGGCGTTACAATGAGCAGTTCTTC. This gives the protein CASSTGLAGGRYNEQFF.

V usage is TRBV28 and J usage is TRBJ1-1; 7 nucleotides match TRBD1. The J segment lost 4 bases and the V segment lost 7 bases, leaving 6 bases of the junction unmatched. The CDR3 is made up of 13 amino acids. Germline values: CDR1 MDHEN, CDR2 SYDVKM. DNA of the CDR3: TGTGCCAGCACCCAGGGGGTCGTCACTGAAGCTTTCTTT. It codes for CASTQGVVTEAFF.

V and J are TRBV18 and TRBJ1-4, with no clear D. This CDR3 is built from 12 residues. Germline V gene sequence: CDR1 KGHSH, CDR2 LQKENI. Trimming stripped 3 bases from V and 7 bases from J, with 6 bases between. Here the CDR3 DNA reads TGTGCCAGCTCACCTCGAGGTGAAAAACTGTTTTTT. Protein product: CASSPRGEKLFF.